This record covers a single T cell receptor beta chain. As yet, its antigen is unknown. Trimming took 1 base from V and 3 from J, leaving 12 bases between them. The CDR3 sequence is 15 residues long. The germline gives CDR1 SEHNR, CDR2 FQNEAQ (reference sequence). These data come from a study of T cells in lung cancer brain metastases. Study-level information: A median roughly 380 days separated primary and brain metastasis sampling. Findings of the study overall: DNA fragmentation in FFPE samples may have prevented full retrieval of the infiltrating T cell repertoire.

TCRdb's table, derived via immunoSEQ multiplex PCR, lists solely in-frame clones and lacks some. In the table there are about a thousand clones, approximately 93% of which are singletons. Patients with a history of multiple malignancies were excluded. The chain uses TRBV7-9 and TRBJ1-1; D gene ambiguous. Sequencing input: tumor tissue from the primary lung tumor. This TCR was recovered from a woman aged 40-49 years with non-small cell lung cancer. CDR3 residues: CASSLVVGKYTEAFF. The CDR3 DNA follows: TGTGCCAGCAGCTTAGTGGTGGGAAAGTACACTGAAGCTTTCTTT. The full variable domain, its missing parts supplied by reference TRBV7-9 and TRBJ1-1, is DTGVSQNPRHKITKRGQNVTFRCDPISEHNRLYWYRQTLGQGPEFLTYFQNEAQLEKSRLLSDRFSAERPKGSFSTLEIQRTEQGDSAMYLCASSLVVGKYTEAFFGQGTRLTVV.